The 10 T cell receptor beta chains below were found in one sample sequenced in a study of OX40 agonist ivuxolimab in advanced cancers. The table came from immunoSEQ multiplex PCR; TCRdb's copy has only in-frame clones and leaves some out. In the table there are about 19,000 clones, 83% of which are singletons. Material: CD4+ or CD8+ T cells sorted from blood, obtained in a trial of the OX40 agonist ivuxolimab. The source of these receptors is an adult with an advanced solid tumor such as melanoma, head and neck, liver or kidney cancer.

The rearrangement joins TRBV27 to TRBJ1-1; D ambiguous. The V end lost 5 bases, the J end lost 4 bases, and 11 bases lay between the germline ends. Germline loops: CDR1 MNHEY, CDR2 SMNVEV (reference sequence). There are 13 residues in the CDR3. The CDR3 loop is CASSGKGITEAFF. CDR3 nucleotides: TGTGCCAGCAGTGGGAAGGGAATCACTGAAGCTTTCTTT.

J is TRBJ2-7 and V is TRBV28; 12 bases map to TRBD1. V dropped 5 bases and J dropped 4; count of bases not matched to a gene: 12. There are 17 residues in the CDR3. CDR1 is MDHEN, CDR2 SYDVKM, per germline. This chain's CDR3 is CASSSYRDRGLAYEQYF. The CDR3 DNA is TGTGCCAGCAGTAGCTACCGGGACAGGGGGCTGGCATACGAGCAGTACTTC.

This clone was observed a single time. The chain joins TRBV27 to TRBJ2-1; TRBD2 is a possible D gene (5 bases). The CDR3 is 16 residues long. CDR1 MNHEY and CDR2 SMNVEV come from the germline V gene (reference sequence). Trimming cost V 2 bases and J 0 bases, with 11 bases left between them. The CDR3 is CASSLGLPSSYNEQFF. The DNA of the CDR3 is TGTGCCAGCAGTTTAGGACTCCCAAGCTCCTACAATGAGCAGTTCTTC.

This clone was detected only a few times. The chain employs TRBV4-3 and TRBJ2-7, with 11 bases matching TRBD2. The V and J ends lost 2 bases and 5 bases, in that order; junction bases with no gene match: 2. The CDR3 has 14 residues. Germline V gene data show CDR1 as LGHNA and CDR2 as YSLEER. The CDR3 sequence: CASSQTSGGDEQYF. As DNA, the CDR3 is TGCGCCAGCAGCCAAACTAGCGGGGGCGACGAGCAGTACTTC.

By its share, this clone is medium-sized. The CDR3 protein is CASSPGQNYEQYF. CDR3 DNA sequence: TGTGCCAGCAGCCCGGGACAGAACTACGAGCAGTACTTC. V is TRBV5-4 and J is TRBJ2-7, with 7 positions matching TRBD1. This CDR3 is 13 amino acids long. Germline lookup yields CDR1 SGHNT and CDR2 YYREEE (reference sequence). The ends lost 4 bases at V and 3 bases at J; junction bases unmatched: 4.

This sequence joins TRBV7-9 and TRBJ2-4; D is ambiguous. V gave up 0 bases and J gave up 0 bases, with 9 bases separating them. Germline V lookup: CDR1 SEHNR, CDR2 FQNEAQ (reference sequence). The CDR3 sequence is 16 residues long. The DNA of the CDR3 is TGTGCCAGCAGCTTAGCGCCCCTAATAGCCAAAAACATTCAGTACTTC. Its translation: CASSLAPLIAKNIQYF.

The genes are TRBV27 and TRBJ2-7, with D tentatively TRBD1 or TRBD2 (5 bases each). Per the germline V gene, CDR1 is MNHEY and CDR2 is SMNVEV (reference sequence). Trimming took 1 base from V and 3 from J, leaving 7 bases between them. The CDR3 covers 13 residues. The CDR3 region is CASSLWDGYEQYF. CDR3 nucleotides: TGTGCCAGCAGTTTATGGGACGGCTACGAGCAGTACTTC.

CDR3 residues: CSVEYAEAFF. In DNA, the CDR3 is TGCAGCGTTGAATACGCTGAAGCTTTCTTT. The rearrangement links TRBV29-1 to TRBJ1-1; D not certain. CDR3 size: 10 residues. The V end lost 2 bases, the J end lost 6 bases, and 4 bases lay between the germline ends. CDR1 and CDR2 from the germline V gene are SQVTM and ANQGSEA.

The chain combines TRBV10-3 with TRBJ2-5, with a tentative D call TRBD2 (5 bases). Germline CDR1 ENHRY, CDR2 SYGVKD. This CDR3 spans 14 amino acids. V lost 3 bases and J 5 bases, leaving 13 bases between the germline ends. The CDR3 here is CAISETGWAETQYF. The CDR3 DNA reads as TGTGCCATCAGTGAAACGGGATGGGCGGAGACCCAGTACTTC.

The CDR3, as DNA: TGTGCCAGCAGCTTAGATTACGGGGGGACCTACAATGAGCAGTTCTTC. Amino acids: CASSLDYGGTYNEQFF. V is TRBV11-2 and J is TRBJ2-1, with 7 bases fitting TRBD2. This CDR3 contains 16 residues. Germline-derived CDR1 and CDR2 are SGHAT and FQNNGV. The V and J ends lost 0 bases and 2 bases, in that order; junction bases with no gene match: 4.